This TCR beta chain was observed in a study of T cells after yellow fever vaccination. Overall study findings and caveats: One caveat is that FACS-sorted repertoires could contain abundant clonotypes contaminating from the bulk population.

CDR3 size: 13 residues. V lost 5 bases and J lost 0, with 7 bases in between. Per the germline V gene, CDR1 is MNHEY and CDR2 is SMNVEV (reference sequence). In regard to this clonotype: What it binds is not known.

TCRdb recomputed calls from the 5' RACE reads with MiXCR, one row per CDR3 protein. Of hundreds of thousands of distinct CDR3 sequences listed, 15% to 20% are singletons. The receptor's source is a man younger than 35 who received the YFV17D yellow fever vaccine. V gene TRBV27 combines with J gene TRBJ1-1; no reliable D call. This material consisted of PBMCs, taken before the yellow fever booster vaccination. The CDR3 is CASSVIMNTEAFF. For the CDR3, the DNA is TGTGCCAGCAGTGTGATAATGAACACTGAAGCTTTCTTT.